This record concerns one T cell receptor beta chain sequence. Its target is unknown. A much larger clone lies one base from this, so it may be a read error. The sample originates from a study of T cell repertoires in cytomegalovirus infection. Study-wide context: CMV infection together with matching HLA type was indicated by public TCR beta signatures.

TCRdb processed the reads anew with MiXCR; each CDR3 protein has one entry. The sample lists about 140,000 distinct CDR3 sequences; about 6.5% were seen once. The CDR3 contains 14 residues. CDR1 LNHDA and CDR2 SQIVND come from the germline V gene (reference sequence). Study findings and constraints: Within the response measured ex vivo, HLA-C-restricted CMV-specific TCR beta clonotypes were dominant.

This chain links TRBV19 with TRBJ1-6; D unclear. The sequenced sample consisted of PBMCs. The receptor was derived from a human donor in good health (CMV status not recorded). Some clones in this sample may be carry-over from other donors' samples. The DNA of the CDR3 is TGTGCCAGTAGTATCGGGCAAATGGGTTCACCCTTCCACTTT. This sequence encodes CASSIGQMGSPFHF.